This is a list of T cell receptor beta chains from one sample in a study of Graves' ophthalmopathy and Graves' hyperthyroidism. Each CDR3 protein gets one entry after TCRdb re-called the multiplex PCR reads with MiXCR. The sample gives a few hundred thousand distinct CDR3 sequences, roughly 15% of which show up once; around an eighth is in the top ten. The sample was peripheral blood. The receptors were gathered from an adult man with Graves' ophthalmopathy. Both conserved end residues are part of each CDR3. D genes are given only for firm matches. The size entry is marked missing in some rows and otherwise reads once, few, many or a size class.

j_call clone_size d_call v_call cdr3_nt cdr3_aa
TRBJ1-1 NA NA TRBV20-1 TGCAGTGCTACGGTATGGGGAACCTTGAACACTGAAGCTTTCTTT CSATVWGTLNTEAFF
TRBJ2-5 NA NA TRBV7-9 TGTGCCAGCAGCTTCCTGAACCAAGAGACCCAGTACTTC CASSFLNQETQYF
TRBJ2-2 NA NA TRBV10-3 TGTGCCATCAGTGGGACTGAGAACACCGGGGAGCTGTTTTTT CAISGTENTGELFF
TRBJ1-5 NA TRBD1 TRBV7-8 TGTGCCAGCGGGACAGTTTTCAATCAGCCCCAGCATTTT CASGTVFNQPQHF
TRBJ2-5 many TRBD1 TRBV6-2/TRBV6-3 TGTGCCAGCAGTTACTCGACAGGGGTTCTGCAGGAGACCCAGTACTTC CASSYSTGVLQETQYF
TRBJ2-5 many TRBD2 TRBV29-1 TGCAGCGTTCTTGGACTAGCGGGAGTGGGCTCAGAGACCCAGTACTTC CSVLGLAGVGSETQYF
TRBJ2-5 many NA TRBV7-9 TGTGCCAGCAGCCCCGAGGTGGAGACCCAGTACTTC CASSPEVETQYF
TRBJ2-7 many NA TRBV20-1 TGCAGTGCTAGAGATTCTGGGAAGGGGACCTACGAGCAGTACTTC CSARDSGKGTYEQYF
TRBJ2-7 many NA TRBV13 TGTGCCAGCAGCTTTGGACCCTACGAGCAGTACTTC CASSFGPYEQYF
TRBJ1-3 many NA TRBV2 TGTGCCAGCAGTGAACACTCGTCTGGAAACACCATATATTTT CASSEHSSGNTIYF
TRBJ1-2 many NA TRBV9 TGTGCCAGCAGCCTCGAGGACAGCACATCCTATGGCTACACCTTC CASSLEDSTSYGYTF
TRBJ2-2 many NA TRBV6-2/TRBV6-3 TGTGCCAGCAGGGATCTAGTGTACACCGGGGAGCTGTTTTTT CASRDLVYTGELFF
TRBJ1-5 once NA TRBV6-1 TGTGCCAGCACCCCGTCACAGGGTCGTCAGCCCCAGCATTTT CASTPSQGRQPQHF
TRBJ2-2 many TRBD1 TRBV29-1 TGCAGCGTATGGACAGGGGGCGGCTACACCGGGGAGCTGTTTTTT CSVWTGGGYTGELFF
TRBJ1-5 many TRBD1 TRBV5-1 TGCGCCAGCAGCTTGACAGGGGTTAGCAATCAGCCCCAGCATTTT CASSLTGVSNQPQHF
TRBJ1-5 NA NA TRBV20-1 TGCAGTGCATCACAGGCCTTCGGTCAGCCCCAGCATTTT CSASQAFGQPQHF
TRBJ1-1 many NA TRBV10-3 TGTGCCATCCTGGGGAGAAACACTGAAGCTTTCTTT CAILGRNTEAFF
TRBJ1-1 many NA TRBV5-1 TGCGCCAGCAGCTTGGGGTCTACAGGGTCTGGCACTGAAGCTTTCTTT CASSLGSTGSGTEAFF
TRBJ1-2 many NA TRBV29-1 TGCAGCGTTGGTGAGCCTATTGCTAACTATGGCTACACCTTC CSVGEPIANYGYTF
TRBJ1-2 many NA TRBV28 TGTGCCAGCAGCCTCTATTTCTGGGGCTACACCTTC CASSLYFWGYTF
TRBJ2-2 many TRBD2 TRBV2 TGTGCCAGCAGTGATCCCACTAGCGGGGGGGGTACCGGGGAGCTGTTTTTT CASSDPTSGGGTGELFF
TRBJ2-4 many NA TRBV3-1 TGTGCCAGCAGCCAATCATGGACAGCCTCGTCAGGCAAAAACATTCAGTACTTC CASSQSWTASSGKNIQYF
TRBJ2-7 many TRBD2 TRBV28 TGTGCCAGCAGTCCCCCGGGACTAGCGGGAGTGCAGTACTTC CASSPPGLAGVQYF
TRBJ1-1 many TRBD1 TRBV6-2/TRBV6-3 TGTGCCAGCATCCCGGGACAGGGGAGAGGCAACACTGAAGCTTTCTTT CASIPGQGRGNTEAFF